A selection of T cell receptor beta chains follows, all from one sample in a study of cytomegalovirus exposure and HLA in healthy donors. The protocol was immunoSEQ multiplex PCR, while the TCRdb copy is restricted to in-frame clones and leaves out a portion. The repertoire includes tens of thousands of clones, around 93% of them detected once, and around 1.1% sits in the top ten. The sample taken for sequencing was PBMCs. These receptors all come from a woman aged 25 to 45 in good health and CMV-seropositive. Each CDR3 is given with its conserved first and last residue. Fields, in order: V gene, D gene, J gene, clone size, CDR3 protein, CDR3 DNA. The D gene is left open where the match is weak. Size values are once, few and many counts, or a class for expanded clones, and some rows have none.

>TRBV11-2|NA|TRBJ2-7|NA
CASSYLGTESYEQYF
TGTGCCAGCAGTTACCTAGGGACTGAATCCTACGAGCAGTACTTC
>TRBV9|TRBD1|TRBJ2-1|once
CASSLRPGQGTFNEQFF
TGTGCCAGCAGCCTGCGCCCGGGACAGGGTACCTTTAATGAGCAGTTCTTC
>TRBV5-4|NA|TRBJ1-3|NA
CASSSLNDRSRNTIYF
TGTGCCAGCAGCTCCCTTAATGACAGGTCGAGAAACACCATATATTTT
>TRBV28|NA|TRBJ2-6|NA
CASSLCYRSSGANVLTF
TGTGCCAGCAGTTTATGCTACAGGAGCTCTGGGGCCAACGTCCTGACTTTC
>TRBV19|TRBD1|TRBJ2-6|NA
CASSPRRTGWRSGANVLTF
TGTGCCAGTAGTCCAAGGAGGACAGGGTGGAGATCTGGGGCCAACGTCCTGACTTTC
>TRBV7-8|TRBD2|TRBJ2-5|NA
CASSPTAKLAGNIRTVQETQYF
TGTGCCAGCAGCCCAACCGCCAAACTAGCGGGAAATATCCGTACGGTCCAAGAGACCCAGTACTTC
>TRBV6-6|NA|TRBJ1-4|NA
CASSHIMVEENEKLFF
TGTGCCAGCAGTCATATAATGGTAGAGGAGAACGAAAAACTGTTTTTT
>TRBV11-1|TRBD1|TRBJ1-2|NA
CASSSRDRGYGYTF
TGTGCCAGCAGCTCCCGGGACAGGGGTTATGGCTACACCTTC
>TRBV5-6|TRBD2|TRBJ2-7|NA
CASSPGTSGYEQYF
TGTGCCAGCAGCCCGGGGACTAGCGGTTACGAGCAGTACTTC
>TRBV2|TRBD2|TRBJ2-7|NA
CASRKGTSGAYEQYF
TGTGCCAGCAGGAAGGGAACTAGCGGGGCCTACGAGCAGTACTTC
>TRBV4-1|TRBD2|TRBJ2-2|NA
CASSHTSGRAGNIGELFF
TGCGCCAGCAGCCACACTAGCGGGAGGGCCGGGAATATCGGGGAGCTGTTTTTT
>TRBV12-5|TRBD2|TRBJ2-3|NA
CASGLGREFDTQYF
TGTGCTAGTGGTCTTGGGCGGGAGTTTGATACGCAGTATTTT
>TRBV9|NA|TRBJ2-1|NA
CASSGSVAGGYNEQFF
TGTGCCAGCAGCGGCAGTGTAGCCGGCGGCTACAATGAGCAGTTCTTC
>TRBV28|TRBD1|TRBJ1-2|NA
CASSRAGTGEGYGYTF
TGTGCCAGCAGCAGAGCCGGGACAGGGGAAGGCTATGGCTACACCTTC
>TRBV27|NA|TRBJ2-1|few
CASRPGGSVYNEQFF
TGTGCCAGCAGGCCAGGAGGGAGTGTCTACAATGAGCAGTTCTTC
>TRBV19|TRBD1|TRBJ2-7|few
CASSIETGYSYEQYF
TGTGCCAGTAGTATCGAGACAGGGTACTCCTACGAGCAGTACTTC
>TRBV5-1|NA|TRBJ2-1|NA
CASSLVAGVDEQFF
TGCGCCAGCAGCTTGGTGGCAGGGGTTGATGAGCAGTTCTTC
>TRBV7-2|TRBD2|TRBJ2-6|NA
CASSSGGTGANVLTF
TGTGCCAGCAGCTCGGGGGGGACTGGGGCCAACGTCCTGACTTTC
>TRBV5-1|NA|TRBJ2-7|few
CASSRWTADDEQYF
TGCGCCAGCAGCCGCTGGACAGCCGATGATGAGCAGTACTTC
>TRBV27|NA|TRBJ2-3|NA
CASSFRDTQYF
TGTGCCAGCAGTTTCCGGGATACGCAGTATTTT
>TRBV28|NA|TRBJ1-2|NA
CATEQRDYYGYTF
TGTGCCACCGAGCAGCGAGACTACTATGGCTACACCTTC
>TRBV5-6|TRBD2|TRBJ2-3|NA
CASSLEGGRGIGTDTQYF
TGTGCCAGCAGCTTGGAGGGTGGGAGGGGTATCGGCACAGATACGCAGTATTTT
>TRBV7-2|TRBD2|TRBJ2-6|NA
CASRSSGRAPGANVLTF
TGTGCCAGCAGGAGTAGCGGGAGGGCCCCTGGGGCCAACGTCCTGACTTTC
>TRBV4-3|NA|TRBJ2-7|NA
CASSQDSLAYEQYF
TGCGCCAGCAGCCAAGATAGCCTAGCCTACGAGCAGTACTTC
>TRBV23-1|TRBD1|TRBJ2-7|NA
CASSQTPGTGGPYEQYF
TGCGCCAGCAGTCAAACTCCCGGGACAGGGGGCCCTTACGAGCAGTACTTC
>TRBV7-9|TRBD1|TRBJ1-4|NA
CASSLTSGTGVISGLFF
TGTGCCAGCAGCTTAACGAGCGGGACAGGGGTTATTAGTGGACTGTTTTTT
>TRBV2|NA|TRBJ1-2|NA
CASSGQTNYGYTF
TGTGCCAGCAGTGGACAGACTAACTATGGCTACACCTTC
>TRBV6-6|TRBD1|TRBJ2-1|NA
CASQPGTGNYNEQFF
TGTGCCAGCCAACCCGGGACAGGTAACTACAATGAGCAGTTCTTC
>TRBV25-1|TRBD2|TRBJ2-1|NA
CASSWGLAGTQFF
TGTGCCAGCAGTTGGGGACTAGCGGGGACGCAGTTCTTC
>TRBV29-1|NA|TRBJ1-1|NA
CSALIDRKAFF
TGCAGCGCCCTAATCGACAGGAAAGCTTTCTTT
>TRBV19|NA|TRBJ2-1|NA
CASSHPRTIHSYNEQFF
TGTGCCAGTAGTCACCCAAGAACTATACACTCCTACAATGAGCAGTTCTTC
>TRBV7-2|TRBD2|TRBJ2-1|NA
CASSQTSGPPGNEQFF
TGTGCCAGCAGCCAGACTAGCGGGCCTCCTGGCAATGAGCAGTTCTTC
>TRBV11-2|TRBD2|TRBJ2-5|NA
CASSSGTSGAGEETQYF
TGTGCCAGCAGCTCCGGGACTAGCGGGGCGGGTGAGGAGACCCAGTACTTC
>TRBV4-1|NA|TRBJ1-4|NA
CASSQVLGEKLFF
TGCGCCAGCAGCCAAGTGCTCGGGGAAAAACTGTTTTTT
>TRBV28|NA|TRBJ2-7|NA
CASSTPGISYEQYF
TGTGCCAGCAGTACTCCCGGGATCTCCTACGAGCAGTACTTC
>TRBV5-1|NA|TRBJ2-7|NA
CASSLDPERYEQYF
TGCGCCAGCAGCTTGGACCCGGAGCGCTACGAGCAGTACTTC
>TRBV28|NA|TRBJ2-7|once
CASGIWREQYF
TGTGCCAGCGGTATTTGGAGAGAGCAGTACTTC
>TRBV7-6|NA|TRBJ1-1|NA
CASSLGREGVEAFF
TGTGCCAGCAGCTTGGGCAGGGAAGGGGTTGAAGCTTTCTTT
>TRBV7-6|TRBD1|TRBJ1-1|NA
CASSPSTGANTEAFF
TGTGCCAGCAGCCCTTCGACAGGGGCAAACACTGAAGCTTTCTTT
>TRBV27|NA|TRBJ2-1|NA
CASSMRGDEQFF
TGTGCCAGCAGTATGAGAGGCGATGAGCAGTTCTTC